The entry that follows covers one T cell receptor beta chain sequence. The germline V gene has CDR1 MNHNS and CDR2 SASEGT. The CDR3 is 12 amino acids. Trimming cost V 3 bases and J 12 bases, with 14 bases left between them. Both 60 Vbeta primers and 13 Jbeta primers went into the PCR. The data were produced by immunoSEQ multiplex PCR, yet TCRdb's version contains in-frame clones alone and is incomplete. The repertoire holds about 130,000 clones, with approximately 81% as singletons. This sample was taken from a study of cytomegalovirus exposure and HLA in healthy donors. The specimen sequenced was PBMCs. The TCR sequence derives from a man younger than 35 in good health and CMV-seropositive. This chain joins TRBV6-1 and TRBJ1-1; no reliable D call. CDR3 protein: CASSDAAVSTFF. Written as DNA, the CDR3 is TGTGCCAGCAGTGATGCGGCGGTCTCTACTTTCTTT.